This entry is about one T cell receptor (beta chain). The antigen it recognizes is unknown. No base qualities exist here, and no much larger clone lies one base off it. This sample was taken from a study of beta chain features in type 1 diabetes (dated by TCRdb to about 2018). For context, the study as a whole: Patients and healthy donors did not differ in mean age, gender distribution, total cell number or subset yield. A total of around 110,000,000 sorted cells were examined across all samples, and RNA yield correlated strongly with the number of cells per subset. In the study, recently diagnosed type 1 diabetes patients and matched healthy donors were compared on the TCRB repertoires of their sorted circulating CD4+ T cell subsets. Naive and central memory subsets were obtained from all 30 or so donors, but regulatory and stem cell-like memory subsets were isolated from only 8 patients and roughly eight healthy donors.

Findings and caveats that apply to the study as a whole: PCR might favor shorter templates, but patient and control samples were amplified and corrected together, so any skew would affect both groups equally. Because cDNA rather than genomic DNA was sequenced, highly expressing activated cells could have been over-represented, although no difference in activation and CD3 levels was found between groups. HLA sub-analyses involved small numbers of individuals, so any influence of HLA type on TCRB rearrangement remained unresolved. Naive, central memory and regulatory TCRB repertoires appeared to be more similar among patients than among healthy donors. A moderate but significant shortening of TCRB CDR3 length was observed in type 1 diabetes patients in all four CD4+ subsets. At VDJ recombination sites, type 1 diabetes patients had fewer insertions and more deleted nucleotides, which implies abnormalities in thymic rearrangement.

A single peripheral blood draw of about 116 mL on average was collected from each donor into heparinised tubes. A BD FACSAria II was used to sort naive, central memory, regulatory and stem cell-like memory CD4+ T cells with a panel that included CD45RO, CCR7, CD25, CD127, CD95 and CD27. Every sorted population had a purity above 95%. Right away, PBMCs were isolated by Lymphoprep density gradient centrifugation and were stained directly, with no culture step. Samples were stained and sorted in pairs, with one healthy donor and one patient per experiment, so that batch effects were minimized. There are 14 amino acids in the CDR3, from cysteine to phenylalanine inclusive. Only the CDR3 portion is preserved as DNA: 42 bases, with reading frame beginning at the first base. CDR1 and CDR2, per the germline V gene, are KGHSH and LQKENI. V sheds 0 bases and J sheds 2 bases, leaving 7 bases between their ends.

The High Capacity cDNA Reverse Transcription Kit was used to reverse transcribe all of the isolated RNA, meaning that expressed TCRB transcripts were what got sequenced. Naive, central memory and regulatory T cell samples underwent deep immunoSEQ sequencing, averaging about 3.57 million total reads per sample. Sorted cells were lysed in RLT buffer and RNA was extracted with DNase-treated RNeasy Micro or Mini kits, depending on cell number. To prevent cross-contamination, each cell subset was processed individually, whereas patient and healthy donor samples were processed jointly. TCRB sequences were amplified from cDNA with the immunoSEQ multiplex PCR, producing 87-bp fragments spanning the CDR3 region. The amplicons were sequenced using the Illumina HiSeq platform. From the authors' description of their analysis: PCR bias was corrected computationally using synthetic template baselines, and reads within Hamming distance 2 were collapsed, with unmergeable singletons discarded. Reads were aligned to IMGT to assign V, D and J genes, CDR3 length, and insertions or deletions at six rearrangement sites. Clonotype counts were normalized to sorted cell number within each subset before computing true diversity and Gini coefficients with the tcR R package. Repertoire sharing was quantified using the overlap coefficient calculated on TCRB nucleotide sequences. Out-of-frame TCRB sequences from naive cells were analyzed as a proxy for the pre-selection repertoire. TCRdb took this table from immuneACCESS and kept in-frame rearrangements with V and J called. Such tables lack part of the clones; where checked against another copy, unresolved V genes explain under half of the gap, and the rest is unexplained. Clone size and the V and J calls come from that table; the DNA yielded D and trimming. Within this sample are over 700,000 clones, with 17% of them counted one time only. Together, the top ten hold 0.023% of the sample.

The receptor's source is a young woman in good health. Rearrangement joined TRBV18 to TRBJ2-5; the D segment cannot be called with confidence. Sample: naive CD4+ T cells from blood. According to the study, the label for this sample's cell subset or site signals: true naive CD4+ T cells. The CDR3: CASSPPNSQETQYF. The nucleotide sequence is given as TGTGCCAGCTCACCACCTAACAGTCAAGAGACCCAGTACTTC.